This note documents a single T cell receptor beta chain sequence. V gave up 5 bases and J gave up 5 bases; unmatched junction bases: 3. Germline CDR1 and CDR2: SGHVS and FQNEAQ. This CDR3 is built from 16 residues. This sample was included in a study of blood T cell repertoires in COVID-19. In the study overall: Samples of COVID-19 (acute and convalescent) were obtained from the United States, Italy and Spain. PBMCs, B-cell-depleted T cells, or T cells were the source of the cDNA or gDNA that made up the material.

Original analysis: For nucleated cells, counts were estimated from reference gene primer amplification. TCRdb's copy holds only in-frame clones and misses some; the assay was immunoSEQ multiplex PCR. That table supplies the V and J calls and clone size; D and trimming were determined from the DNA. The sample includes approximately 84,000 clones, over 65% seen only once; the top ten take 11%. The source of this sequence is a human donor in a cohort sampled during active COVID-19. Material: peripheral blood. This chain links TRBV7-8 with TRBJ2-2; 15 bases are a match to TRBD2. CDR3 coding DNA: TGTGCCAGCAGCCCTGGACTAGCGGGGGGGACCGGGGAGCTGTTTTTT. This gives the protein CASSPGLAGGTGELFF. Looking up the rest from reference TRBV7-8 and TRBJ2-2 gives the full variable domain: GAGVSQSPRYKVAKRGQDVALRCDPISGHVSLFWYQQALGQGPEFLTYFQNEAQLDKSGLPSDRFFAERPEGSVSTLKIQRTQQEDSAVYLCASSPGLAGGTGELFFGEGSRLTVL.